This T cell receptor beta chain appears in the sequencing data of a study of early T cells in non-severe SARS-CoV-2 infection. Study details: Sequenced bulk RNA came from whole blood that was unsorted, and chains were unpaired.

Germline CDR1 reads WSHSY; CDR2 reads SAAADI. The CDR3 is made up of 12 amino acids. V lost 6 bases, J lost 4 bases, and 10 bases lay in between. Whole-study findings and limits: VDJdb-based annotation leaned toward anti-spike CD8 responses and missed private and CD4 specificities.

The TCR library protocol was used to attach unique molecular identifiers. These identifiers were attached to individual cDNA molecules. MiXCR, run by TCRdb on the 5' RACE reads, gives a single entry per CDR3 protein. The sample includes 32,000 or so distinct CDR3 sequences, over 8.5% of them seen just once. In the case of this clonotype: As yet, its antigen is unknown.

V gene TRBV10-2 combines with J gene TRBJ2-7; D gene uncertain. The receptor's source is an adult who was a healthcare worker with PCR-confirmed SARS-CoV-2 infection or an uninfected control (not recorded which). The sequencing sample was made of whole blood. The CDR3 bases are TGCGCCAGCAGCTTAGCCCCATACGAGCAGTACTTC. This codes for CASSLAPYEQYF.